Below, 19 T cell receptor delta chains from the same sample are listed, as sequenced in a study of Vδ1+ human thymocytes. Sequences come from RNA converted to cDNA by reverse transcription. Multiplex PCR used pooled V-gene forward primers and a constant-region reverse primer to amplify CDR3s. TCRdb re-called the multiplex PCR reads using CATT. The sample consists of 20,000 to 25,000 delta-chain clones, around 7.4% of them appearing once. For these TCRs, the target antigens are not known. Study-level points and caveats: Thymic TRG and TRD repertoires appeared highly polyclonal, with Gaussian CDR3 length distributions.

The material sequenced was Vdelta1+ gamma-delta thymocytes from the thymus. Noted subset: FACS-sorted CD3+ TCRalphabeta- TCRVdelta1+ TCRVdelta2- thymocytes. Source of these receptors: a child less than two years old who had congenital heart surgery.

The rearrangement links TRDV1 to TRDJ1, with 13 bases fitting TRDD3. Germline loops: CDR1 TSWWSYY, CDR2 QGS. The CDR3 spans 17 residues. V lost 2 bases and J lost 3; bases outside the gene matches: 6. CDR3 DNA: TGTGCTCTTGGGGAAACTGGGGGATACGGTTTCGCCGATAAACTCATCTTT. Translated, it gives CALGETGGYGFADKLIF.

This clone showed up just a few times. The sample contains more than one DNA sequence encoding this CDR3. The V and J genes are TRDV2 and TRDJ1; 8 bases map to TRDD3. In germline, CDR1 is GEAIGNYY, CDR2 EKD. The CDR3 consists of 14 residues. Trimming cost V 6 bases and J 0 bases; bases outside gene matches: 5. Here the CDR3 reads CACRPGGDTDKLIF. DNA for the CDR3: TGTGCCTGTCGCCCTGGGGGAGACACCGATAAACTCATCTTT.

This clone showed up just a few times. The chain carries TRDV1 and TRDJ1; D is uncertain. This CDR3 has 21 residues. Between the trimmed V and J ends, which lost 4 bases and 0 bases, there was a span of 30 bases. Germline CDR1 and CDR2: TSWWSYY and QGS. The CDR3 sequence: CALGGSPWRERRPPHTDKLIF. The CDR3 region has the DNA TGTGCTCTTGGGGGATCCCCCTGGAGAGAACGACGGCCCCCCCACACCGATAAACTCATCTTT.

In this sample, this clone turned up a few times. This CDR3 is also generated by other DNA sequences in the sample. The genes are TRDV1 and TRDJ1; 9 nucleotides match TRDD3. The CDR3 has 22 residues. The V gene end was trimmed by 0 bases and the J gene end by 6 bases; junction bases not matched to a gene: 26. Per germline, CDR1 TSWWSYY and CDR2 QGS. The CDR3 region has the DNA TGTGCTCTTGGGGAACTAGAGACGGGCGCTACCCCACCTTGTACTGGGGGACATAAACTCATCTTT. Translating gives CALGELETGATPPCTGGHKLIF.

This clone has just a few counts. The gene calls are TRDV2 and TRDJ1; D unresolved. Germline V CDR1 and CDR2: GEAIGNYY, EKD. The CDR3 contains 15 residues. Trimming removed 3 bases at V and 8 bases at J, with 21 bases between. The CDR3 is CACDVWFFSFDKLIF. In DNA form, the CDR3 reads TGTGCCTGTGACGTCTGGTTTTTTTCATTTGACAAACTCATCTTT.

V and J are TRDV1 and TRDJ1, with TRDD3 identical over 10 bases. Germline CDR1 reads TSWWSYY; CDR2 reads QGS. Trimming cost V 1 base and J 6 bases; bases outside gene matches: 17. The CDR3 has 19 amino acids. The DNA for the CDR3 is TGTGCTCTTGGGGAACCGTGCTATCTTCTTACTGGGGGATGGAATAAACTCATCTTT. It encodes CALGEPCYLLTGGWNKLIF.

This clone occurred a few times. The rearrangement uses TRDV1 and TRDJ1; weak D call: TRDD2 (5 bases). V lost 1 base to trimming and J lost 0 bases, with 9 bases between them. Germline loops: CDR1 TSWWSYY, CDR2 QGS. The length of the CDR3 is 15 residues. The CDR3 coding sequence is TGTGCTCTTGGGGAACGGCTTCCCCACACCGATAAACTCATCTTT. It specifies CALGERLPHTDKLIF.

This chain connects TRDV1 to TRDJ1; 12 bases are a match to TRDD3. The CDR3 is 22 amino acids. The germline CDR1 and CDR2 sequences are TSWWSYY and QGS. The ends lost 4 bases at V and 1 base at J; junction bases unmatched: 22. CDR3 in DNA: TGTGCTCTTGGGGGTTCAAGTTCCACGCACTGGGGGATACCCCCCTTCACCGATAAACTCATCTTT. Translating it yields CALGGSSSTHWGIPPFTDKLIF.

This clone occurred a few times. J is TRDJ1 and V is TRDV1, with D tentatively TRDD3 (8 bases). Germline V gene lookup returns CDR1 TSWWSYY and CDR2 QGS. Trimming removed 4 bases at V and 0 bases at J, with 30 bases between. The CDR3 has 21 amino acids. The CDR3 protein is CALGVPPFLLLGVQYTDKLIF. The CDR3 DNA sequence: TGTGCTCTTGGGGTCCCCCCCTTCCTCCTACTGGGGGTTCAGTACACCGATAAACTCATCTTT.

There are a few counts of this clone. This chain links TRDV2 with TRDJ3; 7 bases match TRDD3. Germline CDR1 reads GEAIGNYY; CDR2 reads EKD. The CDR3 runs to 20 residues. V lost 0 bases, J lost 0 bases, and 10 bases stayed unmatched. Here the CDR3 reads CACDTDQLGYLSWDTRQMFF. CDR3 nucleotide sequence: TGTGCCTGTGACACCGACCAACTGGGGTACCTCTCCTGGGACACCCGACAGATGTTTTTC.

This clone was seen only a few times. Because the CDR3's place on the DNA is in doubt, the DNA is left out and the CDR3 is given as listed by TCRdb. The V gene is TRAV29/DV5, the J gene TRDJ1; the D call in the table, TRDD3, was not verified against the DNA. The CDR3 totals 22 residues, both ends included. The germline gives CDR1 NSMFDY, CDR2 ISSIKDK. The CDR3 is CSVLLCSMGWCPTGGYIDKLIF.

J is TRDJ1 and V is TRDV1; 8 bases line up with TRDD3. CDR3 length equals 16 residues. Germline V lookup: CDR1 TSWWSYY, CDR2 QGS. Trimming removed 7 bases from V and 0 bases from J; junction bases left unmatched: 10. DNA for the CDR3: TGTGCTCTTGATCAAGATGGGGGATCTTACACCGATAAACTCATCTTT. Its protein product is CALDQDGGSYTDKLIF.

The V gene is TRDV1, the J gene TRDJ1; 9 bases match TRDD2. The J gene was missing in TCRdb and was found by matching the end of the DNA to germline. Germline CDR1 reads TSWWSYY; CDR2 reads QGS. CDR3 size: 19 residues. V shed 4 bases and J 0 bases; nucleotides not matched to a gene: 15. This chain's CDR3 is CALGVGEPSYGVYTDKLIF. The CDR3 nucleotides read TGTGCTCTTGGGGTGGGGGAGCCTTCCTACGGGGTTTACACCGATAAACTCATCTTT.

This clone was detected only a few times. V gene TRDV1 combines with J gene TRDJ1, with D perhaps TRDD2 (5 bases). This CDR3 spans 16 amino acids. Trimming removed 1 base at V and 0 bases at J, with 12 bases between. Germline CDR1 and CDR2: TSWWSYY and QGS. CDR3 DNA: TGTGCTCTTGGGGAACACCTACGGGTCTACACCGATAAACTCATCTTT. Translation gives CALGEHLRVYTDKLIF.

This chain connects TRDV1 to TRDJ1; 9 bases align to TRDD3. This CDR3 has 20 amino acids. CDR1 is TSWWSYY, CDR2 QGS, per germline. The ends lost 4 bases at V and 0 bases at J; junction bases unmatched: 18. The chain's CDR3 is CALGVRPSDVPGGYTDKLIF. CDR3 sequence (DNA): TGTGCTCTTGGGGTTCGGCCTTCCGACGTCCCTGGGGGATACACCGATAAACTCATCTTT.

The chain recombines TRDV1 with TRDJ1; TRDD3 matches 11 bases. CDR1 and CDR2 from the germline V gene are TSWWSYY and QGS. The junction had 11 bases not matched to a gene; V was cut back by 0 bases and J by 5 bases. The CDR3 is 18 residues long. The CDR3 loop reads CALGELGVLHWGIDKLIF. CDR3 coding DNA: TGTGCTCTTGGGGAACTCGGTGTCCTGCACTGGGGGATAGATAAACTCATCTTT.

The chain couples TRDV1 to TRDJ1; D is tentatively TRDD2 or TRDD3 (5 bases each). In germline, CDR1 is TSWWSYY, CDR2 QGS. The CDR3 length is 20 residues. Trimming left V 1 base short and J 0 bases short, with 24 bases between. DNA of the CDR3: TGTGCTCTTGGGGAACCCGCGGACCCTACGGGGAGGGGGTACACCGATAAACTCATCTTT. Amino acids: CALGEPADPTGRGYTDKLIF.

The chain is built from TRDV1 and TRDJ1, with D perhaps TRDD3 (6 bases). Trimming left V 6 bases short and J 0 bases short, with 41 bases between. In germline, CDR1 is TSWWSYY, CDR2 QGS. The CDR3 consists of 24 residues. The CDR3 spells CALGIASGSPPRVGGSGYTDKLIF. CDR3 DNA: TGTGCTCTTGGTATCGCGTCGGGTTCCCCACCCCGAGTTGGGGGCAGCGGGTACACCGATAAACTCATCTTT.

This clone showed up just a few times. The chain employs TRDV1 and TRDJ2; 10 bases agree with TRDD3. Germline CDR1 TSWWSYY, CDR2 QGS. This CDR3 is 18 amino acids long. The V and J ends lost 3 bases and 4 bases, in that order; junction bases with no gene match: 11. In DNA form, the CDR3 reads TGTGCTCTTGGGGACCCTAATTGGGGGGGATACGGGACAGCACAACTCTTCTTT. Translation: CALGDPNWGGYGTAQLFF.